This T cell receptor (beta chain) is from a study of T cells in localized non-small cell lung cancer. The study's findings and limits: One tumor region alone was sequenced, and heterogeneity therefore remains possible. Adjacent lung exhibited a median of 57 among the 100 most abundant tumor clones.

CDR3 size: 20 residues. Germline V gene sequence: CDR1 MGHRA, CDR2 YSYEKL. J was trimmed by 6 bases and V by 2 bases; bases with no gene match: 22. TCRdb's copy holds only in-frame clones and misses some; the assay was immunoSEQ multiplex PCR. The sample holds roughly 30,000 clones, 94% seen once. In regard to this clone: Its specificity is unknown.

The sequencing used peripheral blood, collected before any cancer treatment. The chain joins TRBV4-1 to TRBJ2-3; 8 bases are shared with TRBD1. This TCR was sampled from a woman aged 40-75 years with stage I lung adenocarcinoma. Here the CDR3 reads CASSQRFGERVDRVVDTQYF. The DNA for the CDR3 is TGCGCCAGCAGCCAACGGTTCGGGGAAAGGGTGGACAGGGTCGTGGATACGCAGTATTTT.